These 12 T cell receptor beta chains came from one sample sequenced in a study of follicular helper T cells after annual influenza vaccination. Time point indicated: 2015-2016 season, pre-vaccination. Using immunoSEQ multiplex PCR, the repertoire was profiled, and TCRdb retains in-frame clones only, with some absent. This sample has about 10,000 clones, with 81% found just once. This specimen was CXCR5+ CD38- circulating T follicular helper cells from blood, taken on the day of influenza vaccination. Subset: circulating Tfh, non-naive CD4+CXCR5+PD-1+ (ICOS+CD38+ or ICOS-CD38-). The receptors stem from an adult who received the influenza vaccine.

V gene TRBV19 combines with J gene TRBJ2-2; either TRBD1 or TRBD2 may supply D (5 bases each). CDR1 is LNHDA, CDR2 SQIVND, per germline (reference sequence). V was trimmed by 3 bases and J by 6 bases, leaving 14 bases between them. The CDR3 is made up of 15 amino acids. CDR3 amino acids: CASSIFLGDPGELFF. CDR3 sequence (DNA): TGTGCCAGTAGTATTTTTCTGGGGGATCCCGGGGAGCTGTTTTTT.

The J gene is TRBJ2-1, the V gene TRBV9, with a weak D call TRBD1 (5 bases). Germline CDR1 SGDLS, CDR2 YYNGEE. The CDR3 runs to 13 residues. Trimming stripped 0 bases from V and 9 bases from J, with 10 bases between. CDR3 coding DNA: TGTGCCAGCAGCGTAGCTTGGGGCGGTGAGCAGTTCTTC. Its protein product is CASSVAWGGEQFF.

This clone was counted a few times. The chain recombines TRBV7-9 with TRBJ1-5; a weak D match, TRBD1 (5 bases). Germline values: CDR1 SEHNR, CDR2 FQNEAQ (reference sequence). V gave up 1 base and J gave up 6 bases, with 10 bases separating them. The CDR3 is 14 residues long. The CDR3 DNA reads as TGTGCCAGCAGCTTAGATACCAGGGTTCAGCCCCAGCATTTT. Its translation: CASSLDTRVQPQHF.

This clone was counted between two and nine times. The chain is built from TRBV7-2 and TRBJ1-2; no reliable D call. This CDR3 is 12 amino acids long. V lost 5 bases, J lost 1 base, and 5 bases lay in between. Germline-derived CDR1 and CDR2 are SGHTA and FQGNSA. CDR3 protein: CASSPSNYGYTF. The CDR3 DNA reads as TGTGCCAGCAGCCCGAGTAACTATGGCTACACCTTC.

This clone was seen a handful of times. The chain employs TRBV2 and TRBJ2-7; D uncertain. Trimming removed 2 bases from V and 7 bases from J, with 6 bases in between. Germline V gives CDR1 SNHLY, CDR2 FYNNEI. The CDR3 runs to 11 residues. CDR3 nucleotides: TGTGCCAGCAGTGAAATGTGGGAGCAGTACTTC. It yields the protein CASSEMWEQYF.

The chain joins TRBV30 to TRBJ1-2; no definite D call. Trimming took off 3 bases at V and 0 bases at J, with 8 bases between the two ends. CDR1 and CDR2 from the germline V gene are GTSNPN and SVGIG (reference sequence). This CDR3 is built from 13 residues. CDR3 coding DNA: TGTGCCTGGAGCGTGGAAGCTAACTATGGCTACACCTTC. As protein: CAWSVEANYGYTF.

This chain links TRBV5-1 with TRBJ1-2; tentatively, D is TRBD1 (5 bases). Per germline, CDR1 SGHRS and CDR2 YFSETQ. The CDR3 has 14 residues. Trimming pared 2 bases from V and 4 bases from J, leaving 12 bases between. This CDR3 reads CASSLRGLGYGYTF. CDR3 sequence (DNA): TGCGCCAGCAGCTTAAGGGGTTTAGGCTATGGCTACACCTTC.

This sequence joins TRBV6-1 and TRBJ1-5, with no clear D. This CDR3 is 13 amino acids long. The germline V gene has CDR1 MNHNS and CDR2 SASEGT. Trimming left V 5 bases short and J 4 bases short, with 9 bases between. This chain's CDR3 is CASSQTQNQPQHF. The CDR3 DNA follows: TGTGCCAGCAGTCAGACACAGAATCAGCCCCAGCATTTT.

The chain combines TRBV11-3 with TRBJ2-3; D may be TRBD2 (6 bases). The V and J ends lost 5 bases and 0 bases respectively, with 9 bases between them. The CDR3 sequence is 14 residues long. CDR1 is SGHNT, CDR2 YENEEA, per germline. The CDR3 protein is CASSLGGSTDTQYF. CDR3 nucleotides: TGTGCCAGCAGCCTTGGAGGGAGCACAGATACGCAGTATTTT.

The chain is built from TRBV14 and TRBJ1-6; D call uncertain. Trimming stripped 1 base from V and 9 bases from J, with 7 bases between. This CDR3 has 13 residues. Per germline, CDR1 SGHDN and CDR2 FVKESK. In DNA, the CDR3 is TGTGCCAGCAGCCAAGTTGGGAGTTCACCCCTCCACTTT. Amino acids: CASSQVGSSPLHF.

The chain links TRBV27 to TRBJ1-2; the D gene is possibly TRBD1 (5 bases). The CDR3 has 14 residues. V was trimmed by 8 bases and J by 4 bases, leaving 17 bases between them. Germline CDR1 and CDR2: MNHEY and SMNVEV (reference sequence). This CDR3 reads CASASRGSAYGYTF. CDR3 DNA: TGTGCCAGCGCGTCCCGGGGCTCGGCCTATGGCTACACCTTC.

The chain employs TRBV7-9 and TRBJ1-1; unclear D gene. The CDR3 covers 13 residues. Germline-derived CDR1 and CDR2 are SEHNR and FQNEAQ (reference sequence). V lost 7 bases and J lost 1, with 10 bases in between. The CDR3 DNA sequence: TGTGCCAGCAACCTCAGGACGAACACTGAAGCTTTCTTT. Translating it yields CASNLRTNTEAFF. The full variable domain, rest sourced from reference TRBV7-9 and TRBJ1-1, is DTGVSQNPRHKITKRGQNVTFRCDPISEHNRLYWYRQTLGQGPEFLTYFQNEAQLEKSRLLSDRFSAERPKGSFSTLEIQRTEQGDSAMYLCASNLRTNTEAFFGQGTRLTVV.